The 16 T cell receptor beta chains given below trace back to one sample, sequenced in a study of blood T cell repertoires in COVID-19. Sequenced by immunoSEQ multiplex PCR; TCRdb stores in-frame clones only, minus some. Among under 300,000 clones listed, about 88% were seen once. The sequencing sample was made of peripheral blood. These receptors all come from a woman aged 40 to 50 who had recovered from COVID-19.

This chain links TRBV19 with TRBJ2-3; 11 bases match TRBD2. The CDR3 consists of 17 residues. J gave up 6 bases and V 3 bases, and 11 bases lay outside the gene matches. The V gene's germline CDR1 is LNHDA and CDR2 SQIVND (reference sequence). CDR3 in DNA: TGTGCCAGTAGTATGGTGCGGCTAGCGGGGGGCGGGGATACGCAGTATTTT. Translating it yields CASSMVRLAGGGDTQYF.

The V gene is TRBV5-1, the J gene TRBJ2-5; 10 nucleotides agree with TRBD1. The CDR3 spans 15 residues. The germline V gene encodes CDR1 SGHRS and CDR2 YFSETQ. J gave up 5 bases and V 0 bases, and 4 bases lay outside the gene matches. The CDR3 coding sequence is TGCGCCAGCAGCTTGGGGGACAGGGGATCCGAGACCCAGTACTTC. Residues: CASSLGDRGSETQYF.

The CDR3 here is CASSLASGANTDTQYF. For the CDR3, the DNA is TGTGCCAGCAGTTTAGCTAGCGGGGCCAACACAGATACGCAGTATTTT. The J gene is TRBJ2-3, the V gene TRBV28; 9 bases are a match to TRBD2. This CDR3 contains 16 residues. The germline V gene has CDR1 MDHEN and CDR2 SYDVKM. With V trimmed by 2 bases and J by 2 bases, 5 bases remained unmatched.

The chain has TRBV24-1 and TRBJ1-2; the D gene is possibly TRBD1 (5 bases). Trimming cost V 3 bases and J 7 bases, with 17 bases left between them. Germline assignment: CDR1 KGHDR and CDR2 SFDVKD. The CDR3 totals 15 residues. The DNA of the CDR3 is TGTGCCACCAGTGATACCGGGGGTTTAACTAGTGGCTACACCTTC. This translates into CATSDTGGLTSGYTF.

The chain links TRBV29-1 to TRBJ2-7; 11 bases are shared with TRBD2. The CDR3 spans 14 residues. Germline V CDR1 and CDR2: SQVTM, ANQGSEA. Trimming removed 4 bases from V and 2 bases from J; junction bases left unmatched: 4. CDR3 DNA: TGCAGCGTTGTTACTAGCGGGGGAACCTACGAGCAGTACTTC. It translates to CSVVTSGGTYEQYF.

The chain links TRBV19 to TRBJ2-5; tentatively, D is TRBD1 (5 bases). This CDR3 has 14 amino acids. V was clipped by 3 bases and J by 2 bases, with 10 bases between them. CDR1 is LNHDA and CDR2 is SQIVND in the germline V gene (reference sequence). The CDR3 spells CASSMSHRQETQYF. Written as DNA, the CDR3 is TGTGCCAGTAGTATGTCCCACAGGCAAGAGACCCAGTACTTC. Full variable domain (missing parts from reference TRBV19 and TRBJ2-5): DGGITQSPKYLFRKEGQNVTLSCEQNLNHDAMYWYRQDPGQGLRLIYYSQIVNDFQKGDIAEGYSVSREKKESFPLTVTSAQKNPTAFYLCASSMSHRQETQYFGPGTRLLVL.

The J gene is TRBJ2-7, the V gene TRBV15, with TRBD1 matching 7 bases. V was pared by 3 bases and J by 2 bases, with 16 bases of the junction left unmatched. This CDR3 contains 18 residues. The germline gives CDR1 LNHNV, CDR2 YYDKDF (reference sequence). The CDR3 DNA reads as TGTGCCACCAGCAGTGGTTCCGCCGGGACAGTTCGTCCCTACGAGCAGTACTTC. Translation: CATSSGSAGTVRPYEQYF.

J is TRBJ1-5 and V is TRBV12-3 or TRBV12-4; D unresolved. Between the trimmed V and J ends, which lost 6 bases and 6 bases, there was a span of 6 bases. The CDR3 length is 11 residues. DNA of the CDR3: TGTGCCAGCAGCTATACTCAGCCCCAGCATTTT. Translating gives CASSYTQPQHF.

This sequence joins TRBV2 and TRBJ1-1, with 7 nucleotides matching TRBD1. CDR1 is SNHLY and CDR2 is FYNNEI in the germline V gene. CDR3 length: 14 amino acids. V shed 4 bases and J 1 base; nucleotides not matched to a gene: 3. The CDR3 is CASSADRRNTEAFF. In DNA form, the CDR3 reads TGTGCCAGCAGTGCGGACAGGAGGAACACTGAAGCTTTCTTT.

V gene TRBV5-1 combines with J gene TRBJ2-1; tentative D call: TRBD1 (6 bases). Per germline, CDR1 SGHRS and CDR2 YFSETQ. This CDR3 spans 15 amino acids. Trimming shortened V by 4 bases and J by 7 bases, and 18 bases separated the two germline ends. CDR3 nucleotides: TGCGCCAGCAGCATCCCGCTGGACAGTCGTAATGAGCAGTTCTTC. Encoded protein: CASSIPLDSRNEQFF. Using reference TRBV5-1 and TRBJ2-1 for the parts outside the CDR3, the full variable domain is KAGVTQTPRYLIKTRGQQVTLSCSPISGHRSVSWYQQTPGQGLQFLFEYFSETQRNKGNFPGRFSGRQFSNSRSEMNVSTLELGDSALYLCASSIPLDSRNEQFFGPGTRLTVL.

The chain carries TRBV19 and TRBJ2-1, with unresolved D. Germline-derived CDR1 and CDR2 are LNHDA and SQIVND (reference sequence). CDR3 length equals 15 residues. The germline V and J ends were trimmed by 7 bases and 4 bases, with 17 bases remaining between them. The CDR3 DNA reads TGTGCCAGTAAAGAAGGCGAACAGATATACAATGAGCAGTTCTTC. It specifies CASKEGEQIYNEQFF.

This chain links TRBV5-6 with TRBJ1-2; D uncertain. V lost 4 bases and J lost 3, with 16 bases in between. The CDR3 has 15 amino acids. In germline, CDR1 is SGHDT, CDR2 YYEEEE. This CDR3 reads CASSPPEVLYYGYTF. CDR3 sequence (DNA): TGTGCCAGCAGCCCCCCGGAGGTTCTATACTATGGCTACACCTTC.

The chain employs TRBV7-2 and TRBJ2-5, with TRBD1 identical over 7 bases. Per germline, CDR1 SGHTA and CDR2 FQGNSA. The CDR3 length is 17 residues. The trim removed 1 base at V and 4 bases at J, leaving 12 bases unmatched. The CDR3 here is CASSLGFGRGTLETQYF. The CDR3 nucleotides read TGTGCCAGCAGCTTAGGGTTCGGCAGGGGGACCTTAGAGACCCAGTACTTC.

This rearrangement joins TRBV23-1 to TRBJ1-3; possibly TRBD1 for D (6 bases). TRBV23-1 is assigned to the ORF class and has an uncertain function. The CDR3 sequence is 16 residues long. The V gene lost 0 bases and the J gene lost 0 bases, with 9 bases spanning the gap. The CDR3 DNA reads TGCGCCAGCAGTCAATCGGGGGGGCACTCTGGAAACACCATATATTTT. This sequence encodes CASSQSGGHSGNTIYF.

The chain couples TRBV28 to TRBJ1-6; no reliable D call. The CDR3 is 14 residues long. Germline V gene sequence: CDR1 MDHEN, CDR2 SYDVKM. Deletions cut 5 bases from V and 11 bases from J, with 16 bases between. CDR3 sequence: CASSRPPDLTPLHF. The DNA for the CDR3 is TGTGCCAGCAGTCGTCCGCCCGATCTAACACCCCTCCACTTT.

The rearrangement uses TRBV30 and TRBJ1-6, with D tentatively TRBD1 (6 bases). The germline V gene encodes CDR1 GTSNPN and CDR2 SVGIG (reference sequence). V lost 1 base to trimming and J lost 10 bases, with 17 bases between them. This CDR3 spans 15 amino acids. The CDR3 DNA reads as TGTGCCTGGAGTGGAGGCGCGGGGGGCAGGTCACCCCTCCACTTT. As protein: CAWSGGAGGRSPLHF.